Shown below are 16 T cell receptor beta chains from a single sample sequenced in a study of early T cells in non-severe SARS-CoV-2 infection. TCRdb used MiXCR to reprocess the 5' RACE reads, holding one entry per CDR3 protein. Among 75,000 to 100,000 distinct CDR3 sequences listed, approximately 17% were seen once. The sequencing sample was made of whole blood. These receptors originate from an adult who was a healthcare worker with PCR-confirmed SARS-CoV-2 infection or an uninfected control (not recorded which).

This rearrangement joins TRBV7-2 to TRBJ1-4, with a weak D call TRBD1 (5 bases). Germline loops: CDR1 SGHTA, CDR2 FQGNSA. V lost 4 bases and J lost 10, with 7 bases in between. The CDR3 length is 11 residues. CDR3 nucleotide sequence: TGTGCCAGCAGCTCCGACAGAAAACTGTTTTTT. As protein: CASSSDRKLFF.

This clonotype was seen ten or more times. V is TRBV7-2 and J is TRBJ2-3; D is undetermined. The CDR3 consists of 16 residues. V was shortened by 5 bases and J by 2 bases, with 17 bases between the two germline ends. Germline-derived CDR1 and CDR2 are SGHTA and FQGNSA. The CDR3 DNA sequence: TGTGCCAGCAGCCAAGTGGCGACGAGCACCACAGATACGCAGTATTTT. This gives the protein CASSQVATSTTDTQYF.

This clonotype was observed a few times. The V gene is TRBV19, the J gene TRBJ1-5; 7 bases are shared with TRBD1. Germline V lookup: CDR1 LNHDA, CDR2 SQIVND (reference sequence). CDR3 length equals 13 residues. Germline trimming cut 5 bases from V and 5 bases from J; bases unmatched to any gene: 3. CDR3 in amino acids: CASSRQGDQPQHF. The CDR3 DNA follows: TGTGCCAGTAGTCGGCAGGGGGATCAGCCCCAGCATTTT.

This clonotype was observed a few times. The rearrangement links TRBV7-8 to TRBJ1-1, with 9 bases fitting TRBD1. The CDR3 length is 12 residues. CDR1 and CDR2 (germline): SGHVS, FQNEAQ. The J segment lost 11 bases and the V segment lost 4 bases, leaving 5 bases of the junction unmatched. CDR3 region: CASSSRDRDAFF. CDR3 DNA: TGTGCCAGCAGCTCCCGGGACAGGGATGCTTTCTTT.

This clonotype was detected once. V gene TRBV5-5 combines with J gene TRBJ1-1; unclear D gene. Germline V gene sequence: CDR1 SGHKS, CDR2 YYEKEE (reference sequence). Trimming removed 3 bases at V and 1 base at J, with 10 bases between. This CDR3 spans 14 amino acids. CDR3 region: CASSYSPANTEAFF. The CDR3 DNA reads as TGTGCCAGCAGCTATTCGCCGGCGAACACTGAAGCTTTCTTT.

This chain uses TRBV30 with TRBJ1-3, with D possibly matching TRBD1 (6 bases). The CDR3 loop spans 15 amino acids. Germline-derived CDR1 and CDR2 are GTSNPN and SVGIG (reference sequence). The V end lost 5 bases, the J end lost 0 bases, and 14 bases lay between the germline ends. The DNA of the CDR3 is TGTGCCTGGCAACGGGGGACAAACTCTGGAAACACCATATATTTT. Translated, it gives CAWQRGTNSGNTIYF.

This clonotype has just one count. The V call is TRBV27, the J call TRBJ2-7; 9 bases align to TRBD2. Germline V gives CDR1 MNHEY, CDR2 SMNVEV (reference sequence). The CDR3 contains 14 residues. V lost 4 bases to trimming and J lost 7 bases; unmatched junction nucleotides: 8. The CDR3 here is CASSSLGRGGEQYF. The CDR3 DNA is TGTGCCAGCAGTTCCTTAGGGCGGGGGGGAGAGCAGTACTTC.

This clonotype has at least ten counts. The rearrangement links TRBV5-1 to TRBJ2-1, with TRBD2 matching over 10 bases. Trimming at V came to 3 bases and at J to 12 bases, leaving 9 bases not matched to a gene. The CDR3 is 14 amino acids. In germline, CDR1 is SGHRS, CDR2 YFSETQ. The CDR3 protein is CASSSSGRVDRQFF. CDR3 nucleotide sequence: TGCGCCAGCAGCTCCAGCGGGAGGGTAGATAGGCAGTTCTTC.

This CDR3 reads CASSSGLQGEGETQYF. Written as DNA, the CDR3 is TGCGCCAGCAGCTCGGGCTTACAGGGCGAAGGAGAGACCCAGTACTTC. The genes are TRBV5-1 and TRBJ2-5, with a possible D match to TRBD1 (6 bases). Germline values: CDR1 SGHRS, CDR2 YFSETQ. Trimming removed 3 bases at V and 4 bases at J, with 19 bases between. There are 16 residues in the CDR3. The full variable domain, with the rest looked up from reference TRBV5-1 and TRBJ2-5, is KAGVTQTPRYLIKTRGQQVTLSCSPISGHRSVSWYQQTPGQGLQFLFEYFSETQRNKGNFPGRFSGRQFSNSRSEMNVSTLELGDSALYLCASSSGLQGEGETQYFGPGTRLLVL.

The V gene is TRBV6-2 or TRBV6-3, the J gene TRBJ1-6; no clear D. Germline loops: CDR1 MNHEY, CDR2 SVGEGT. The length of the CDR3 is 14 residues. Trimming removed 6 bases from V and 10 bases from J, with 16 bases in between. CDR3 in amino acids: CASSPWEDESPLHF. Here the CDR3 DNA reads TGTGCCAGCAGCCCCTGGGAGGATGAGTCACCCCTCCACTTT.

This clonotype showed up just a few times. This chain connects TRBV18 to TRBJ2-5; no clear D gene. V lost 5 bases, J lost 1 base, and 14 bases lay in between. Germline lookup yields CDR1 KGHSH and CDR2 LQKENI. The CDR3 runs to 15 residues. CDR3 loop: CASSSLRQIQETQYF. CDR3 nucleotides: TGTGCCAGCTCATCGCTTCGACAAATCCAAGAGACCCAGTACTTC.

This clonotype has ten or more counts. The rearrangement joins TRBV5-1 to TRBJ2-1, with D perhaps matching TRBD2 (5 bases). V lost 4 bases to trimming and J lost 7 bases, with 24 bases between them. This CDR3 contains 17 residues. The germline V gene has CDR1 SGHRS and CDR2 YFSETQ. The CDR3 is CASSPTSSSVIVNEQFF. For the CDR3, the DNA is TGCGCCAGCAGCCCTACCTCTAGCTCGGTCATAGTGAATGAGCAGTTCTTC.

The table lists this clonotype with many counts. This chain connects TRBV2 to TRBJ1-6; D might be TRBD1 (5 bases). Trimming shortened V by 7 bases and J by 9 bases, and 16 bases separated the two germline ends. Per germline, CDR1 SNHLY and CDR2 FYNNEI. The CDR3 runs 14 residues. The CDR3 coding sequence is TGTGCCAGCATAGTCCCGGGGCGTGCTTCACCCCTCCACTTT. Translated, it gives CASIVPGRASPLHF. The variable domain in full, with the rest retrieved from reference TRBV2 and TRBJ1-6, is EPEVTQTPSHQVTQMGQEVILRCVPISNHLYFYWYRQILGQKVEFLVSFYNNEISEKSEIFDDQFSVERPDGSNFTLKIRSTKLEDSAMYFCASIVPGRASPLHFGNGTRLTVT.

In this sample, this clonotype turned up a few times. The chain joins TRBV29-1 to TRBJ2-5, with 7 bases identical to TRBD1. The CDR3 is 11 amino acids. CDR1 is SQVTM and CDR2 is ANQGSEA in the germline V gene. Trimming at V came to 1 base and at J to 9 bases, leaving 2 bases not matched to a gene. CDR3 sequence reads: CSVEGQGAQYF. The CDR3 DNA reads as TGCAGCGTTGAAGGCCAGGGGGCCCAGTACTTC. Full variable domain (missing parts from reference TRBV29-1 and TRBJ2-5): SAVISQKPSRDICQRGTSLTIQCQVDSQVTMMFWYRQQPGQSLTLIATANQGSEATYESGFVIDKFPISRPNLTFSTLTVSNMSPEDSSIYLCSVEGQGAQYFGPGTRLLVL.

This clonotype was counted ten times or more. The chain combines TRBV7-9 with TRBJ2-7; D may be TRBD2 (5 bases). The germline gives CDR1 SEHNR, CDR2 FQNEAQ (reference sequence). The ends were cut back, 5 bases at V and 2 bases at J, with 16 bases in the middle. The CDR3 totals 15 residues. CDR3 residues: CASSPPGGAPYEQYF. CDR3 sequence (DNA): TGTGCCAGCAGCCCCCCCGGAGGAGCCCCCTACGAGCAGTACTTC. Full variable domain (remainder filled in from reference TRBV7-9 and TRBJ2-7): DTGVSQNPRHKITKRGQNVTFRCDPISEHNRLYWYRQTLGQGPEFLTYFQNEAQLEKSRLLSDRFSAERPKGSFSTLEIQRTEQGDSAMYLCASSPPGGAPYEQYFGPGTRLTVT.

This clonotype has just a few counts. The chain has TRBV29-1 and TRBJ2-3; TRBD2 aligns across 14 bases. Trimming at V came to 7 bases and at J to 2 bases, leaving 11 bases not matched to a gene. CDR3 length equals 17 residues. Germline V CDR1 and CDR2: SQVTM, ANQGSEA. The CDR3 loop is CSGRSPGLAGATDTQYF. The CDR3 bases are TGCAGCGGCCGAAGCCCGGGACTAGCGGGGGCCACAGATACGCAGTATTTT.